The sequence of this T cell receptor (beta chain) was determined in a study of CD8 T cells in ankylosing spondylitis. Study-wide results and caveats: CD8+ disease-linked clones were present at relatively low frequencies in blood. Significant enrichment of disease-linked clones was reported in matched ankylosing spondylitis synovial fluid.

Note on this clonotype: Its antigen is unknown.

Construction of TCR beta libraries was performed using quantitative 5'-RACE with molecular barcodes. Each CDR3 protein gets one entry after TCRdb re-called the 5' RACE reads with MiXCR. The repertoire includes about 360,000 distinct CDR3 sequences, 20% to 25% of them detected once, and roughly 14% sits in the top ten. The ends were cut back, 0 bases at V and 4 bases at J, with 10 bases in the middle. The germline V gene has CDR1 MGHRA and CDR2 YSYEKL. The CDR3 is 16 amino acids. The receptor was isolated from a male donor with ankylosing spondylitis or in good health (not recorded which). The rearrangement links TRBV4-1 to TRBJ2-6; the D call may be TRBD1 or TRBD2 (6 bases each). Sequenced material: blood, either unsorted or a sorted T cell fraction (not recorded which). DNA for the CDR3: TGCGCCAGCAGCCAAGATTCGGGGGCCGGGGCCAACGTCCTGACTTTC. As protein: CASSQDSGAGANVLTF.